This T cell receptor (beta chain) was recovered during a study of CD8 T cells in Susac syndrome. Recently defined diagnostic criteria classed the Susac syndrome patients as definite or probable. V lost 8 bases, J lost 4 bases, and 10 bases stayed unmatched. Germline CDR1 reads SNHLY; CDR2 reads FYNNEI. The CDR3 spans 15 residues. It was with random hexamers that roughly 0.5 to 1 ug RNA was reverse transcribed. In TCRdb, the immunoSEQ multiplex PCR reads were re-called with MiXCR into one record per CDR3 protein. The table records just over 150,000 distinct CDR3 sequences, around 95% of them present only once.

This chain connects TRBV2 to TRBJ2-3, with 9 positions matching TRBD2. Material for sequencing was CD4+ T cells from PBMCs. The TCR was taken from a human donor with Susac syndrome. The CDR3 protein is CASVKVLAGPDTQYF. The CDR3 DNA reads TGTGCCAGCGTGAAGGTCCTAGCGGGGCCAGATACGCAGTATTTT.